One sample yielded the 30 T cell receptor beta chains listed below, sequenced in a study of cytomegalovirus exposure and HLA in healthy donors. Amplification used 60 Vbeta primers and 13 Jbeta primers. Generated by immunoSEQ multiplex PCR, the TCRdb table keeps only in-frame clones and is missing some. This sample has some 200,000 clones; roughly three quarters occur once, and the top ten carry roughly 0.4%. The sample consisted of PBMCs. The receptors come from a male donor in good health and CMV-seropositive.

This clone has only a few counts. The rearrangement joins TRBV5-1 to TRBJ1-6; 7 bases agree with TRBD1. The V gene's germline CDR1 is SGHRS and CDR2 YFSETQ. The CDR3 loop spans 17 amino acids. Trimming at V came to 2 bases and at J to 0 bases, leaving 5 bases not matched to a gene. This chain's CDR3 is CASSFEQGSSYNSPLHF. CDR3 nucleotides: TGCGCCAGCAGCTTCGAACAGGGGAGCTCCTATAATTCACCCCTCCACTTT.

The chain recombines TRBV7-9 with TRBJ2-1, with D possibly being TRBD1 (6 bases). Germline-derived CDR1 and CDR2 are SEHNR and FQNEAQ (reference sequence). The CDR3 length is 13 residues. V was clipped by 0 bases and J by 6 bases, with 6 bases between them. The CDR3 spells CASSLAGANEQFF. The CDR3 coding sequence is TGTGCCAGCAGCTTAGCGGGGGCCAATGAGCAGTTCTTC.

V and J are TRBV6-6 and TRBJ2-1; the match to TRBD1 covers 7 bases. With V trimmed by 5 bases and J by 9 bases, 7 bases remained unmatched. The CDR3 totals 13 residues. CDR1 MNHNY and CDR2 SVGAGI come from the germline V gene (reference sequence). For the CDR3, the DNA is TGTGCCAGCAGTCCAGGACAGGCCGCTGAGCAGTTCTTC. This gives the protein CASSPGQAAEQFF.

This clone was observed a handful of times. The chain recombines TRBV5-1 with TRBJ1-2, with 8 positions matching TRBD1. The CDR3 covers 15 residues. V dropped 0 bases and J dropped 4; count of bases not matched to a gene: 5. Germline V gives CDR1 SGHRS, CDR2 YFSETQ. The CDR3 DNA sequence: TGCGCCAGCAGCTTGGGCGGTACAGGGGGCTATGGCTACACCTTC. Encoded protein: CASSLGGTGGYGYTF.

CDR3 region: CASSYSKVERNEQFF. Written as DNA, the CDR3 is TGTGCCAGCAGTTACTCGAAGGTTGAGCGCAATGAGCAGTTCTTC. The chain joins TRBV6-6 to TRBJ2-1, with D unclear. Germline assignment: CDR1 MNHNY and CDR2 SVGAGI (reference sequence). The CDR3 totals 15 residues. The germline V and J ends were trimmed by 0 bases and 6 bases, with 12 bases remaining between them.

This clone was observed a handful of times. The CDR3 region has the DNA TGCGCCAGCAGCCAAGATCAGGGGAACTATGGCTACACCTTC. It encodes CASSQDQGNYGYTF. The chain links TRBV4-3 to TRBJ1-2, with D tentatively TRBD1 (6 bases). The germline V gene encodes CDR1 LGHNA and CDR2 YSLEER. The CDR3 spans 14 residues. V lost 0 bases, J lost 2 bases, and 7 bases lay in between.

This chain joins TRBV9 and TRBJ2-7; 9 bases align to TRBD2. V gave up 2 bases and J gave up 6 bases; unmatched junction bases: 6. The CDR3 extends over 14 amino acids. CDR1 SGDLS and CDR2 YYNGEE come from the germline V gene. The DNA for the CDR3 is TGTGCCAGCAGCGTGGGGCGGGAGGGGCGCGAGCAGTACTTC. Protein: CASSVGREGREQYF.

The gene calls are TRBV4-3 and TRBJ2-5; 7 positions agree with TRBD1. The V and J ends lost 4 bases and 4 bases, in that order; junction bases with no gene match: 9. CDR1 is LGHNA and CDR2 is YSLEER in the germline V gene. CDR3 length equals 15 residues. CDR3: CASSPEVGGLETQYF. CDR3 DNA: TGCGCCAGCAGCCCCGAAGTAGGGGGCTTAGAGACCCAGTACTTC.

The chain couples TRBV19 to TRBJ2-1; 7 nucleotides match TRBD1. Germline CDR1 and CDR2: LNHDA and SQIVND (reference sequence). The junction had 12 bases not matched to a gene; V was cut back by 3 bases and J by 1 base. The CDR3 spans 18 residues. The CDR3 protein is CASSIWGTAVGSYNEQFF. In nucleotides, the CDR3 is TGTGCCAGTAGTATCTGGGGGACAGCTGTTGGATCCTACAATGAGCAGTTCTTC.

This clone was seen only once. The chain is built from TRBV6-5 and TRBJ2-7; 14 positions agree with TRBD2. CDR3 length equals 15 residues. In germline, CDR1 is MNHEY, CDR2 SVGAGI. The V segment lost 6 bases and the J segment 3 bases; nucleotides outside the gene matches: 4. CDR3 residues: CASSRGTSGSYEQYF. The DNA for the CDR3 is TGTGCCAGCAGCCGAGGGACTAGCGGGAGCTACGAGCAGTACTTC.

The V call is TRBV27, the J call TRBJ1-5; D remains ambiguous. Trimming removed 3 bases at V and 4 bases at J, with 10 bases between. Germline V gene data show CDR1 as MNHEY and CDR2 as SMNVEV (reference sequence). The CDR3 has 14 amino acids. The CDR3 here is CASSFSSLNQPQHF. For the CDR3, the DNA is TGTGCCAGCAGTTTTAGCAGCCTTAATCAGCCCCAGCATTTT.

CDR3 nucleotide sequence: TGTGCCAGCTCACAATGGGACTCAGGGGGCCTGTCCGGGGAGCTGTTTTTT. This encodes CASSQWDSGGLSGELFF. The chain couples TRBV18 to TRBJ2-2; 8 nucleotides match TRBD1. Germline CDR1 and CDR2: KGHSH and LQKENI. The CDR3 has 17 residues. V lost 4 bases to trimming and J lost 6 bases; unmatched junction nucleotides: 13.

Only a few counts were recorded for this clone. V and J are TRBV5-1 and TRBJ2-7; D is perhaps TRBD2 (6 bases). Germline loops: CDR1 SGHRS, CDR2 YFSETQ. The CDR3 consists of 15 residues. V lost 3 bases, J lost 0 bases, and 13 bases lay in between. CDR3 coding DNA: TGCGCCAGCAGCTCGGACGGACTAAGCTCCTACGAGCAGTACTTC. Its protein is CASSSDGLSSYEQYF.

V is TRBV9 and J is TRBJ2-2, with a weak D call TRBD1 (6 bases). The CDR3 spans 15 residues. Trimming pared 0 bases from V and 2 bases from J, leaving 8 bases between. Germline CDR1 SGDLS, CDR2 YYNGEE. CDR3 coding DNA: TGTGCCAGCAGCGTAGGGACAGTCAACACCGGGGAGCTGTTTTTT. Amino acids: CASSVGTVNTGELFF.

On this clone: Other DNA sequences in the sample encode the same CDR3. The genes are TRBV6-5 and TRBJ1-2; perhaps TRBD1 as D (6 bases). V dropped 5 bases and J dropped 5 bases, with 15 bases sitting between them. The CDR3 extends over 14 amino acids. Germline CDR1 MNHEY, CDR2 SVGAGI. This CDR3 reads CASSRGQGKYGYTF. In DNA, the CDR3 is TGTGCCAGCAGTAGGGGACAAGGTAAATATGGCTACACCTTC.

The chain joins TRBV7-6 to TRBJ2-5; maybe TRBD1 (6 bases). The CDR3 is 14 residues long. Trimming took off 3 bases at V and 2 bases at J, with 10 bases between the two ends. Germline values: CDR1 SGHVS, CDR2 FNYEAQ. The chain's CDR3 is CASSFGTLQETQYF. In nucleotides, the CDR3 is TGTGCCAGCAGCTTCGGGACATTACAAGAGACCCAGTACTTC.

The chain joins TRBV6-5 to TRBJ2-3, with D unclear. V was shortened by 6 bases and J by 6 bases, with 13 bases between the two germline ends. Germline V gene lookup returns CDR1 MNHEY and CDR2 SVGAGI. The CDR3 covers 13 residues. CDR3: CASSPTNGDTQYF. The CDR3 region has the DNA TGTGCCAGCAGCCCCACTAACGGGGATACGCAGTATTTT.

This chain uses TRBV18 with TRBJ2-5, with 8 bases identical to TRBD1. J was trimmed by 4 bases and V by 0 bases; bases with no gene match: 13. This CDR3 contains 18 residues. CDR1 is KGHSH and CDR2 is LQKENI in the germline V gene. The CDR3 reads CASSPPMGTGGIRETQYF. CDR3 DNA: TGTGCCAGCTCACCACCGATGGGTACAGGGGGAATCAGAGAGACCCAGTACTTC.

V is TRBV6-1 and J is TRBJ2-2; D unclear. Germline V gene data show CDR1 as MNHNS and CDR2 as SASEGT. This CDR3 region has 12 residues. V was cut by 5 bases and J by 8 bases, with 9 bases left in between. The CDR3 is CASSNPTGELFF. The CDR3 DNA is TGTGCCAGCAGTAACCCCACTGGGGAGCTGTTTTTT.

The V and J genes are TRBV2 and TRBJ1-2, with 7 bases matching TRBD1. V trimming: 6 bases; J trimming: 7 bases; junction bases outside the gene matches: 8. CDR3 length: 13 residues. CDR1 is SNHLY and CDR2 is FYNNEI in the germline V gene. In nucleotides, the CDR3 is TGTGCCAGCAGGGACGACAGGGAAGCTGGCTACACCTTC. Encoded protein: CASRDDREAGYTF. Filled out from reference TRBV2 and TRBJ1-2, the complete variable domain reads EPEVTQTPSHQVTQMGQEVILRCVPISNHLYFYWYRQILGQKVEFLVSFYNNEISEKSEIFDDQFSVERPDGSNFTLKIRSTKLEDSAMYFCASRDDREAGYTFGSGTRLTVV.

The CDR3: CASSGTGAGNTIYF. The DNA of the CDR3 is TGTGCCAGCAGCGGGACAGGGGCGGGAAACACCATATATTTT. This rearrangement joins TRBV9 to TRBJ1-3; TRBD1 matches at 9 bases. Germline V gene lookup returns CDR1 SGDLS and CDR2 YYNGEE. The CDR3 length is 14 residues. Trimming took 3 bases from V and 4 from J; bases not matched to a gene: 2.

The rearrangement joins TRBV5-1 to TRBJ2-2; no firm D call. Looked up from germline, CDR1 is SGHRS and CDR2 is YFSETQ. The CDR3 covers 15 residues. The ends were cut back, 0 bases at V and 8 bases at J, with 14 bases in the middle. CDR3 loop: CASSLGASMDGELFF. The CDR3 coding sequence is TGCGCCAGCAGCTTGGGGGCCTCTATGGATGGGGAGCTGTTTTTT.

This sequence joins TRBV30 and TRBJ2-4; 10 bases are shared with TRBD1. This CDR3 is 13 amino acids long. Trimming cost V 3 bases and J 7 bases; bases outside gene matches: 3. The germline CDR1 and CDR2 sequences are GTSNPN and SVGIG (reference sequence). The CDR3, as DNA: TGTGCCTGGAGCAAGGGACAGGGGAACATTCAGTACTTC. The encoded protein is CAWSKGQGNIQYF.

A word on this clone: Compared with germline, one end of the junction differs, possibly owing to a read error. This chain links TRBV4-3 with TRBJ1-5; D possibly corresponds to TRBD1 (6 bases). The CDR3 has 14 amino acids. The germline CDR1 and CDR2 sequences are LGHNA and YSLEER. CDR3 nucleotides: TGCGCCAGCAGCCAAGCTCTTGAAGGACAGCAACTTATATTT. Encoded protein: CASSQALEGQQLIF.

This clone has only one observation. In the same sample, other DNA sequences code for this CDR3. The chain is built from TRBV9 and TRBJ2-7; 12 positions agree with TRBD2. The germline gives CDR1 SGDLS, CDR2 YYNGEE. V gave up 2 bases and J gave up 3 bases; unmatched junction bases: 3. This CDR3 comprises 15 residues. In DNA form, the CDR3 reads TGTGCCAGCAGCGTTGGACTAGCGGGAAACTACGAGCAGTACTTC. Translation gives CASSVGLAGNYEQYF.

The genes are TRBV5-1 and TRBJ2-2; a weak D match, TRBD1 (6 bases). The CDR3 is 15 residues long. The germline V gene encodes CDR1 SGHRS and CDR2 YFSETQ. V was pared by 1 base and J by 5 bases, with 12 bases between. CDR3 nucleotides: TGCGCCAGCAGCTTGATTGGGGGCAGGACCGGGGAGCTGTTTTTT. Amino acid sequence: CASSLIGGRTGELFF.

CDR3 sequence (DNA): TGTGCCAGCCAGGGGACCACACCCTACGAGCAGTACTTC. It codes for CASQGTTPYEQYF. This sequence joins TRBV6-5 and TRBJ2-5, with D maybe TRBD1 (6 bases). The J call is uncertain, as TRBJ2-7 better fits the DNA end. CDR3 length: 13 amino acids. Germline V gene lookup returns CDR1 MNHEY and CDR2 SVGAGI.

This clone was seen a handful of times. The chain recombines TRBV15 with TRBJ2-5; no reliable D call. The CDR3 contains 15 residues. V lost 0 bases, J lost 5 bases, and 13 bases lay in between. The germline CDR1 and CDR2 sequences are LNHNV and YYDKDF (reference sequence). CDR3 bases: TGTGCCACCAGCAGAGATCGGGTCGAAGCTGAGACCCAGTACTTC. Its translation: CATSRDRVEAETQYF. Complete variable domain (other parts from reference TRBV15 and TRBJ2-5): DAMVIQNPRYQVTQFGKPVTLSCSQTLNHNVMYWYQQKSSQAPKLLFHYYDKDFNNEADTPDNFQSRRPNTSFCFLDIRSPGLGDTAMYLCATSRDRVEAETQYFGPGTRLLVL.

CDR3 protein: CASSLDRRQGRAFF. Here the CDR3 DNA reads TGTGCCAGCAGCTTAGATAGGCGACAGGGACGAGCTTTCTTT. The chain carries TRBV11-2 and TRBJ1-1; 7 bases fit TRBD1. V was pared by 0 bases and J by 10 bases, with 8 bases of the junction left unmatched. Germline assignment: CDR1 SGHAT and CDR2 FQNNGV. The CDR3 totals 14 residues.

CDR3 region: CASSRGIRLAETDTQYF. As DNA, the CDR3 is TGTGCCAGCAGCCGAGGAATTCGACTAGCGGAAACAGATACGCAGTATTTT. The chain joins TRBV11-2 to TRBJ2-3, with 9 bases aligning to TRBD2. Germline V CDR1 and CDR2: SGHAT, FQNNGV. V dropped 5 bases and J dropped 3; count of bases not matched to a gene: 12. This CDR3 has 17 residues.